The source of this TCR beta chain is a study of T cell responses to AZD1222 COVID-19 vaccine. General study results and limits: Just a handful of people given AZD1222 tested seropositive at baseline. Two doses of AZD1222 preceded a rise in Spike-specific TCR breadth and depth.

With respect to this clone: The target antigen is unknown.

V lost 4 bases and J 0 bases, leaving 10 bases between the germline ends. The V gene's germline CDR1 is KGHSH and CDR2 LQKENI. This CDR3 is 14 amino acids long. Profiled with immunoSEQ multiplex PCR; TCRdb holds only in-frame clones, not every one. The repertoire holds 65,000 to 95,000 clones, 80% seen once, with 20% to 25% in the top ten. The J gene is TRBJ2-7, the V gene TRBV18, with D maybe TRBD1 (6 bases). The receptor was derived from an adult in good health. The sample consisted of peripheral blood, taken on day 0 of AZD1222 vaccination. CDR3 loop: CASSLDRNSYEQYF. The CDR3 DNA reads as TGTGCCAGCTCACTGGACAGAAACTCCTACGAGCAGTACTTC.